A selection of T cell receptor beta chains follows, all from one sample in a study of cytomegalovirus exposure and HLA in healthy donors. Using immunoSEQ multiplex PCR, the repertoire was profiled, and TCRdb retains in-frame clones only, with some absent. This sample carries 150,000 or so clones, around 77% of them seen once, and the ten largest clones take 1.5% to 2%. Sample: PBMCs. Receptor source: a woman aged 25 to 39 in good health and CMV-seronegative. Each CDR3 is given with its conserved first and last residue. The order of the fields is J gene, V gene, CDR3 protein.

j_gene: TRBJ2-1
v_gene: TRBV7-2
CDR3aa: CASSLKGGTIGEQFF

j_gene: TRBJ2-7
v_gene: TRBV6-5
CDR3aa: CASSRLGLAGSEQYF

j_gene: TRBJ1-1
v_gene: TRBV27
CDR3aa: CASSRDREISEAFF

j_gene: TRBJ2-2
v_gene: TRBV13
CDR3aa: CASSLELVTGELFF

j_gene: TRBJ1-2
v_gene: TRBV7-9
CDR3aa: CSSSSEGYGYTF

j_gene: TRBJ1-5
v_gene: TRBV5-4
CDR3aa: CASSLGTGGGQPQHF

j_gene: TRBJ1-1
v_gene: TRBV27
CDR3aa: CASSVRQGAEAFF

j_gene: TRBJ2-2
v_gene: TRBV18
CDR3aa: CASSPRQGAGTGELFF

j_gene: TRBJ1-4
v_gene: TRBV2
CDR3aa: CASSEPQGTGSEKLFF

j_gene: TRBJ2-3
v_gene: TRBV9
CDR3aa: CASSVDLAGDTQYF

j_gene: TRBJ2-7
v_gene: TRBV27
CDR3aa: CASSWTGVYYEQYF

j_gene: TRBJ2-7
v_gene: TRBV30
CDR3aa: CAWSVRPGAYEQYF

j_gene: TRBJ1-5
v_gene: TRBV5-1
CDR3aa: CASSLADGGNQPQHF

j_gene: TRBJ1-2
v_gene: TRBV6-5
CDR3aa: CASSFRREAYGYTF

j_gene: TRBJ2-1
v_gene: TRBV7-9
CDR3aa: CASSPGRSSYNEQFF

j_gene: TRBJ1-4
v_gene: TRBV6-1
CDR3aa: CASSSTGDRELFF

j_gene: TRBJ2-5
v_gene: TRBV7-7
CDR3aa: CASSLARAAQETQYF

j_gene: TRBJ2-3
v_gene: TRBV7-2
CDR3aa: CASSFGGHTDTQYF

j_gene: TRBJ1-1
v_gene: TRBV19
CDR3aa: CASSETGNTEAFF

j_gene: TRBJ2-7
v_gene: TRBV11-2
CDR3aa: CASSLPGISYEQYF

j_gene: TRBJ2-7
v_gene: TRBV7-3
CDR3aa: CASSLGQFFEQYF

j_gene: TRBJ1-2
v_gene: TRBV18
CDR3aa: CASSPPSTGASYGYTF

j_gene: TRBJ1-4
v_gene: TRBV7-6
CDR3aa: CASSQRTGGYEKLFF

j_gene: TRBJ2-1
v_gene: TRBV27
CDR3aa: CASSSPGLAGSGVYNEQFF

j_gene: TRBJ1-6
v_gene: TRBV5-1
CDR3aa: CASSFQGLDSPLHF

j_gene: TRBJ2-5
v_gene: TRBV5-1
CDR3aa: CASSPAGTSGETQYF

j_gene: TRBJ1-1
v_gene: TRBV6-6
CDR3aa: CASSYSDRGEAFF